Detailed here is one T cell receptor beta chain. Its cognate antigen is unknown. Naive CD8 cells comprised CD45RO-negative, CCR7-positively selected cells, excluding terminally differentiated effector memory CD45RA+ cells. Clones were sequenced by immunoSEQ multiplex PCR, and TCRdb holds only the in-frame ones, with some missing. The sample consists of almost 700,000 clones, about 90% of them appearing once. This sample stems from a study of shared clonotypes between healthy human individuals. Study-wide background: Each donor's CD4 naive and CD4 memory cells filled three plates apiece, CD8 naive two, and CD8 memory one. General observations from the study: Blood was the sole source, and tissue repertoires probably differ. Generation of non-shared clonotypes was less probable than generation of clonotypes shared by all four donors. When naive CD4 clonotypes were compared across a few donors, about 4.8% were shared.

The germline V gene encodes CDR1 SGHRS and CDR2 YFSETQ. This CDR3 region has 13 residues. The V gene lost 3 bases and the J gene lost 3 bases, with 10 bases spanning the gap. The chain joins TRBV5-1 to TRBJ2-7; no clear D. The sample consisted of naive CD8+ T cells sorted from blood. This sequence originates from a man aged 30 to 39 in good health. The CDR3 region is CASSWTLGYEQYF. CDR3 DNA: TGCGCCAGCAGCTGGACCCTCGGCTACGAGCAGTACTTC.